This TCR beta chain originates from a study of blood T cell repertoires in COVID-19. Study-level background: Collection of acute and convalescent COVID-19 samples took place in the United States, Italy and Spain.

The CDR3 contains 14 residues. Per germline, CDR1 LNHDA and CDR2 SQIVND (reference sequence). Trimming left V 7 bases short and J 2 bases short, with 12 bases between. Individuals aged roughly 18 to 95 years were recruited from 24 US areas. Each participant's cohort was designated according to participant-reported clinical history. Per the study methods: How many nucleated cells were present was estimated from reference gene primer amplification. Sequencing used immunoSEQ multiplex PCR; TCRdb keeps in-frame clones, though not all of them. Clone size and V and J calls were adopted from that table, with D and trimming inferred from the DNA. The data hold hundreds of thousands of clones, with 87% observed a single time.

Sequences were obtained from PBMCs or T cells enriched from blood (not recorded which). The clonotype originates from a woman under 30 with acute COVID-19. The rearrangement links TRBV19 to TRBJ1-5; the D gene is possibly TRBD1 (6 bases). This CDR3 is CASTGGLGNQPQHF. CDR3 sequence (DNA): TGTGCCAGTACCGGGGGGCTTGGCAATCAGCCCCAGCATTTT.